A selection of T cell receptor beta chains follows, all from one sample in a study of blood T cell repertoires in COVID-19. Method: immunoSEQ multiplex PCR; TCRdb's copy keeps in-frame clones and lacks some. Counted here are 150,000 or so clones, roughly 69% occurring once; the ten biggest clones make up approximately 2%. Sequencing used peripheral blood. The source of these receptors is a woman aged 70 to 79 with acute or convalescent COVID-19. Both conserved end residues are part of each CDR3. A D gene is named only where the DNA matches it firmly. Clone size appears in some rows only: once, few, many, or a class for an expanded clone.

d_call: TRBD2; clone_size: -; j_call: TRBJ2-3; v_call: TRBV9; cdr3_nt: TGTGCCAGCAGCGTGACCGGACTAGCGGGAAGGGATACGCAGTATTTT; cdr3_aa: CASSVTGLAGRDTQYF
d_call: -; clone_size: -; j_call: TRBJ2-7; v_call: TRBV6-5; cdr3_nt: TGTGCCAGCAAGCTACGTGCCTCCTACGAGCAGTACTTC; cdr3_aa: CASKLRASYEQYF
d_call: TRBD1; clone_size: -; j_call: TRBJ1-1; v_call: TRBV28; cdr3_nt: TGTGCCAGCAGTTCACCTTTATTAAGGGGGCGGACTGAAGCTTTCTTT; cdr3_aa: CASSSPLLRGRTEAFF
d_call: TRBD1; clone_size: -; j_call: TRBJ1-2; v_call: TRBV20-1; cdr3_nt: TGCAGTGCTAGTGATGGGACAGGAGGTGGCTACACCTTC; cdr3_aa: CSASDGTGGGYTF
d_call: TRBD1; clone_size: -; j_call: TRBJ2-6; v_call: TRBV19; cdr3_nt: TGTGCCAGTCGAAACCGGGACAGGGGATTACTCGGTGGGGCCAACGTCCTGACTTTC; cdr3_aa: CASRNRDRGLLGGANVLTF
d_call: -; clone_size: -; j_call: TRBJ1-1; v_call: TRBV9; cdr3_nt: TGTGCCAGCAGCGAGGCAGGGCACACTGAAGCTTTCTTT; cdr3_aa: CASSEAGHTEAFF
d_call: TRBD2; clone_size: once; j_call: TRBJ2-5; v_call: TRBV5-5; cdr3_nt: TGTGCCAGCAGCTCCCCAGCGGGGGGGAGGACCCAGTACTTC; cdr3_aa: CASSSPAGGRTQYF
d_call: -; clone_size: -; j_call: TRBJ2-1; v_call: TRBV5-1; cdr3_nt: TGCGCCAGCAGCTCCCGAAAGAGCTCCTACAATGAGCAGTTCTTC; cdr3_aa: CASSSRKSSYNEQFF
d_call: TRBD1; clone_size: -; j_call: TRBJ1-5; v_call: TRBV6-5; cdr3_nt: TGTGCCAGCAGCCAGGGGGCTGCTCAGCCCCAGCATTTT; cdr3_aa: CASSQGAAQPQHF
d_call: TRBD1; clone_size: -; j_call: TRBJ2-7; v_call: TRBV6-5; cdr3_nt: TGTGCCAGCAGCAACAGGGGCTACGAGCAGTACTTC; cdr3_aa: CASSNRGYEQYF
d_call: -; clone_size: -; j_call: TRBJ2-7; v_call: TRBV23-1; cdr3_nt: TGCGCCAGCACCAGGGCCTCCTACGAGCAGTACTTC; cdr3_aa: CASTRASYEQYF
d_call: -; clone_size: -; j_call: TRBJ1-4; v_call: TRBV7-9; cdr3_nt: TGTGCCAGCAGCTTAGGTTCGGGGGTTGGCGAAAAACTGTTTTTT; cdr3_aa: CASSLGSGVGEKLFF
d_call: TRBD1; clone_size: -; j_call: TRBJ2-7; v_call: TRBV29-1; cdr3_nt: TGCAGCGTTGAAGCTAGGACAGGGATCTCCTACGAGCAGTACTTC; cdr3_aa: CSVEARTGISYEQYF
d_call: -; clone_size: -; j_call: TRBJ1-3; v_call: TRBV28; cdr3_nt: TGTGCCAGCAGCCGGCCGGGGGCTGGAAACACCATATATTTT; cdr3_aa: CASSRPGAGNTIYF
d_call: TRBD2; clone_size: -; j_call: TRBJ2-1; v_call: TRBV3-1/TRBV3-2; cdr3_nt: TGTGCCAGCAGCCCGGGACTAGCATCTGAGCAGTTCTTC; cdr3_aa: CASSPGLASEQFF
d_call: TRBD1; clone_size: -; j_call: TRBJ2-7; v_call: TRBV9; cdr3_nt: TGTGCCAGCAGCGGTGGGACAGGCCCCAACGAGCAGTACTTC; cdr3_aa: CASSGGTGPNEQYF
d_call: -; clone_size: -; j_call: TRBJ1-5; v_call: TRBV5-5; cdr3_nt: TGTGCCAGCAGCTTGGCCGGGGGTTTCAGCAATCAGCCCCAGCATTTT; cdr3_aa: CASSLAGGFSNQPQHF
d_call: -; clone_size: -; j_call: TRBJ2-3; v_call: TRBV12-3/TRBV12-4; cdr3_nt: TGTGCCAGCAGTTTAGCTCGGACAGATACGCAGTATTTT; cdr3_aa: CASSLARTDTQYF
d_call: -; clone_size: -; j_call: TRBJ2-2; v_call: TRBV6-2/TRBV6-3; cdr3_nt: TGTGCCAGCAGATACCAAACCGGGGAGCTGTTTTTT; cdr3_aa: CASRYQTGELFF
d_call: TRBD1; clone_size: -; j_call: TRBJ1-5; v_call: TRBV28; cdr3_nt: TGTGCCAGTTCGACCGGGGGACAGGGGCCCCTCGGGTGGTTTCAGCCCCAGCATTTT; cdr3_aa: CASSTGGQGPLGWFQPQHF
d_call: TRBD1; clone_size: -; j_call: TRBJ2-7; v_call: TRBV6-5; cdr3_nt: TGTGCCAGCGGCCCAGGGGGAACCTACGAGCAGTACTTC; cdr3_aa: CASGPGGTYEQYF
d_call: TRBD1; clone_size: -; j_call: TRBJ1-6; v_call: TRBV7-2; cdr3_nt: TGTGCCAGCAGCGAAGGGACAGGGGGCGCCCATTCACCCCTCCACTTT; cdr3_aa: CASSEGTGGAHSPLHF
d_call: TRBD1; clone_size: few; j_call: TRBJ2-1; v_call: TRBV2; cdr3_nt: TGTGCCAGCAGCCGAAATCCACTGACAGGGAATGAGCAGTTCTTC; cdr3_aa: CASSRNPLTGNEQFF
d_call: TRBD1; clone_size: -; j_call: TRBJ1-2; v_call: TRBV3-1/TRBV3-2; cdr3_nt: TGTGCCAGCAGTCGGACCGGGACAGGGGACTATGGCTACACCTTC; cdr3_aa: CASSRTGTGDYGYTF
d_call: TRBD1; clone_size: -; j_call: TRBJ2-3; v_call: TRBV19; cdr3_nt: TGTGCCAGCTCCGGACAGGGGGCAGATACGCAGTATTTT; cdr3_aa: CASSGQGADTQYF
d_call: TRBD1; clone_size: -; j_call: TRBJ2-1; v_call: TRBV27; cdr3_nt: TGTGCCACTCCAACCGGGGACAGGGATTACCTAAGCCTTGTGTGGTCCTACAATGAGCAGTTCTTC; cdr3_aa: CATPTGDRDYLSLVWSYNEQFF
d_call: TRBD2; clone_size: -; j_call: TRBJ2-7; v_call: TRBV5-1; cdr3_nt: TGCGCCCGCAGCTGGGGGGCGGGGGGAACCGAGCAGTACTTC; cdr3_aa: CARSWGAGGTEQYF
d_call: TRBD2; clone_size: few; j_call: TRBJ2-3; v_call: TRBV30; cdr3_nt: TGTGCCTGGAAGCGGACTAGCGGGATGTCAGATACGCAGTATTTT; cdr3_aa: CAWKRTSGMSDTQYF
d_call: -; clone_size: -; j_call: TRBJ2-3; v_call: TRBV12-5; cdr3_nt: TGTGCTAGTGCCCCCGTGTTGTCCACAGATACGCAGTATTTT; cdr3_aa: CASAPVLSTDTQYF
d_call: -; clone_size: -; j_call: TRBJ2-5; v_call: TRBV3-1/TRBV3-2; cdr3_nt: TGTGCCAGCAGCCCCACAGTGGCCCAAGAGACCCAGTACTTC; cdr3_aa: CASSPTVAQETQYF
d_call: -; clone_size: -; j_call: TRBJ2-7; v_call: TRBV12-3/TRBV12-4; cdr3_nt: TGTGCCAGCAGTTTATCGGGAAGCTACGAGCAGTACTTC; cdr3_aa: CASSLSGSYEQYF
d_call: TRBD1; clone_size: -; j_call: TRBJ2-1; v_call: TRBV12-3/TRBV12-4; cdr3_nt: TGTGCCAGCAGTCCCCGACAGGGTGGTGAGCAGTTCTTC; cdr3_aa: CASSPRQGGEQFF
d_call: -; clone_size: -; j_call: TRBJ2-5; v_call: TRBV4-1; cdr3_nt: TGCGCCAGCAGCCAAGCGGGGGGCAGGCAAGAGACCCAGTACTTC; cdr3_aa: CASSQAGGRQETQYF
d_call: -; clone_size: once; j_call: TRBJ2-3; v_call: TRBV6-1; cdr3_nt: TGTGCCAGCAGTGAAGGCTCTGCGGGGCGAGATACGCAGTATTTT; cdr3_aa: CASSEGSAGRDTQYF
d_call: -; clone_size: -; j_call: TRBJ2-4; v_call: TRBV24-1; cdr3_nt: TGTGCCACCAGTGACGCGGGACCCAGGGACATTCAGTACTTC; cdr3_aa: CATSDAGPRDIQYF
d_call: -; clone_size: few; j_call: TRBJ2-7; v_call: TRBV3-1/TRBV3-2; cdr3_nt: TGTGCCAGCAGCCGGCCTCCCGGAGACGAGCAGTACTTC; cdr3_aa: CASSRPPGDEQYF
d_call: TRBD1; clone_size: few; j_call: TRBJ1-4; v_call: TRBV2; cdr3_nt: TGTGCCAGCAGTGTCACGGGACAGTTTAATGAAAAACTGTTTTTT; cdr3_aa: CASSVTGQFNEKLFF
d_call: -; clone_size: -; j_call: TRBJ1-5; v_call: TRBV12-3/TRBV12-4; cdr3_nt: TGTGCCAGCACCGCCGGGAGCAATCAGCCCCAGCATTTT; cdr3_aa: CASTAGSNQPQHF
d_call: TRBD1; clone_size: -; j_call: TRBJ2-3; v_call: TRBV27; cdr3_nt: TGTGCCAGCAGTTCCGCCGGGACAGGCTACGCAGATACGCAGTATTTT; cdr3_aa: CASSSAGTGYADTQYF
d_call: TRBD1; clone_size: -; j_call: TRBJ2-7; v_call: TRBV3-1/TRBV3-2; cdr3_nt: TGTGCCAGCAGCCAGCGACAGGGGGGCGAGCAGTACTTC; cdr3_aa: CASSQRQGGEQYF
d_call: -; clone_size: -; j_call: TRBJ2-3; v_call: TRBV3-1/TRBV3-2; cdr3_nt: TGTGCCACCCGACAGTCATTCGCCACAGATACGCAGTATTTT; cdr3_aa: CATRQSFATDTQYF
d_call: TRBD1; clone_size: few; j_call: TRBJ1-4; v_call: TRBV5-1; cdr3_nt: TGCGCCAGCAGACCACCGGGACAGGGGGGGGAAAAACTGTTTTTT; cdr3_aa: CASRPPGQGGEKLFF
d_call: -; clone_size: -; j_call: TRBJ1-6; v_call: TRBV6-2/TRBV6-3; cdr3_nt: TGTGCCAGCACCCCTTCGGGAGTACTTAGCTCACCCCTCCACTTT; cdr3_aa: CASTPSGVLSSPLHF
d_call: -; clone_size: -; j_call: TRBJ1-2; v_call: TRBV7-9; cdr3_nt: TGTGCCAGCGGCCAAGGGGCGACAGCCTTGGTATCGGGCTACACCTTC; cdr3_aa: CASGQGATALVSGYTF
d_call: -; clone_size: -; j_call: TRBJ1-1; v_call: TRBV7-9; cdr3_nt: TGTGCCAGCAGCTTGGGGGGGCATAACACTGAAGCTTTCTTT; cdr3_aa: CASSLGGHNTEAFF
d_call: -; clone_size: -; j_call: TRBJ2-1; v_call: TRBV28; cdr3_nt: TGTGCCAGCAGCGGACGGGGTGAGCAGTTCTTC; cdr3_aa: CASSGRGEQFF
d_call: -; clone_size: -; j_call: TRBJ2-1; v_call: TRBV6-2/TRBV6-3; cdr3_nt: TGTGCCAGCAGTTACCCCTCATTGGGCAGGCCCTACAATGAGCAGTTCTTC; cdr3_aa: CASSYPSLGRPYNEQFF
d_call: TRBD1; clone_size: -; j_call: TRBJ1-2; v_call: TRBV18; cdr3_nt: TGTGCCAGCTCACCCTTGGACAGGCTTAACTATGGCTACACCTTC; cdr3_aa: CASSPLDRLNYGYTF
d_call: -; clone_size: few; j_call: TRBJ1-3; v_call: TRBV10-3; cdr3_nt: TGTGCCATCAGTGAGTCGTTGAGGAGCTCTGGAAACACCATATATTTT; cdr3_aa: CAISESLRSSGNTIYF
d_call: -; clone_size: -; j_call: TRBJ2-7; v_call: TRBV28; cdr3_nt: TGTGCCAGCAGTTCTACAGCCTACGAGCAGTACTTC; cdr3_aa: CASSSTAYEQYF
d_call: TRBD2; clone_size: -; j_call: TRBJ2-6; v_call: TRBV6-6; cdr3_nt: TGTGCCAGCAGTCCACTAGCGGCTGCTAGAGCTGGGGCCAACGTCCTGACTTTC; cdr3_aa: CASSPLAAARAGANVLTF
d_call: TRBD1; clone_size: -; j_call: TRBJ1-6; v_call: TRBV3-1/TRBV3-2; cdr3_nt: TGTGCCAGCAGCCTTGGAAGACAGGGGACCATTTCACCCCTCCACTTT; cdr3_aa: CASSLGRQGTISPLHF
d_call: -; clone_size: -; j_call: TRBJ2-2; v_call: TRBV12-3/TRBV12-4; cdr3_nt: TGTGCCAGCAGGAAAGGGGGTCGGGAGCTGTTTTTT; cdr3_aa: CASRKGGRELFF
d_call: -; clone_size: -; j_call: TRBJ2-1; v_call: TRBV5-1; cdr3_nt: TGCGCCAGCAGCCCCATGCGCCTTAGCGGCGACAATGAGCAGTTCTTC; cdr3_aa: CASSPMRLSGDNEQFF
d_call: TRBD1; clone_size: few; j_call: TRBJ2-1; v_call: TRBV6-1; cdr3_nt: TGTGCCAGCAGTGAGCAACAGGGGGAGCAGTTCTTC; cdr3_aa: CASSEQQGEQFF